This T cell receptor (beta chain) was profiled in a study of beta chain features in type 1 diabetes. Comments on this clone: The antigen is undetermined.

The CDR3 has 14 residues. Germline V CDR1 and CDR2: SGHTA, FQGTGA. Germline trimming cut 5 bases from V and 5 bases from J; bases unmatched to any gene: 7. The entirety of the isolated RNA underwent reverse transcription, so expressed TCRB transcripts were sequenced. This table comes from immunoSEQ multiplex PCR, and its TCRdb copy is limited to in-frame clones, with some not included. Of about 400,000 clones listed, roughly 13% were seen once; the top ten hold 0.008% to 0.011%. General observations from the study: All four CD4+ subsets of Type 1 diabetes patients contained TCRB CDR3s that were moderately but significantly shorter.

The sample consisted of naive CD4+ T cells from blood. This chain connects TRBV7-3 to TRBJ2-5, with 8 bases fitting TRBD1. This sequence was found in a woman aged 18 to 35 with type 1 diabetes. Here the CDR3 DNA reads TGTGCCAGCAGCCGAAGGACAGGGTCGGAGACCCAGTACTTC. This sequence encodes CASSRRTGSETQYF.